The clone carrying this T cell receptor beta chain was counted at least ten times. Its specificity is not known. The T cells used for sorted libraries numbered 950,000 to 1,000,000, either CD4+ or CD8+. This CDR3 contains 15 residues. CDR1 is DFQATT and CDR2 is SNEGSKA in the germline V gene (reference sequence). Trimming removed 3 bases from V and 1 base from J, with 13 bases in between. This entry is derived from a study of neurological immune-mediated disorders. General study results and limits: No clinical or MRI feature was associated with the multiple sclerosis repertoire cluster. The study phylogenetically grouped the repertoires of 18 of 34 multiple sclerosis patients into one related-CDR3 cluster, a possible signature.

Using its own MiXCR run on the 5' RACE reads, TCRdb lists one record per CDR3 protein. The data hold approximately 50,000 distinct CDR3 sequences, with about 5.8% observed a single time. This chain uses TRBV20-1 with TRBJ2-4; D unresolved. Source material: CD4+ T cells from blood. The TCR originated in a woman in her late teens or twenties with multiple sclerosis. CDR3 sequence reads: CSARRQSGAKNIQYF. CDR3 DNA: TGCAGTGCTAGGAGGCAATCGGGTGCCAAAAACATTCAGTACTTC.